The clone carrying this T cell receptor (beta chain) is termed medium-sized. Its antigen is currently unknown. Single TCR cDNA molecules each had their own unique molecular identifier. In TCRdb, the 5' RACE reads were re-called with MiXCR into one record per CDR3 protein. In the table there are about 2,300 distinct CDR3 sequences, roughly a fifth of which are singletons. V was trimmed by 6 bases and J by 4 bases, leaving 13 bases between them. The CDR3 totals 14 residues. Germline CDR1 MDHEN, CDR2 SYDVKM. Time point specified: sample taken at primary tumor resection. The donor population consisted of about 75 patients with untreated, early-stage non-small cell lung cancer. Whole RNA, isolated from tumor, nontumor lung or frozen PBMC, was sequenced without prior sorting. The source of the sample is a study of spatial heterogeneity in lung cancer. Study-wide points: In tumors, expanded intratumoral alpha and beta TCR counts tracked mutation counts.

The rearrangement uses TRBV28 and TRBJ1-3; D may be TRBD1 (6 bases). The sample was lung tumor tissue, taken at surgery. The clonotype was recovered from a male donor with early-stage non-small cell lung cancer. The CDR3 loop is CASRGRGSGNTIYF. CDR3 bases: TGTGCCAGCAGGGGCAGGGGCTCGGGAAACACCATATATTTT.